This TCR beta chain is from a study of T cells in localized non-small cell lung cancer. Whole-study results and caveats: Longer survival (overall) was linked to higher T cell density in blood. Exceeding tumor, uninvolved adjacent lung had the highest T cell clonality. Adjacent lung had a median approximately 50 of the 100 largest tumor clones.

In the case of this clone: Antigen unknown.

Using immunoSEQ multiplex PCR, the repertoire was profiled, and TCRdb retains in-frame clones only, with some absent. The sample includes around 29,000 clones, approximately 92% of them seen just once. The CDR3 covers 15 residues. Germline lookup yields CDR1 SGHVS and CDR2 FQNEAQ. Trimming left V 1 base short and J 9 bases short, with 16 bases between. The source was peripheral blood mononuclear cells, collected before any cancer treatment. The rearrangement uses TRBV7-8 and TRBJ1-5, with a possible D match to TRBD1 (6 bases). This TCR was sampled from a woman aged 35 to 69 with stage III lung adenocarcinoma. The CDR3 loop is CASSLGAGVGWPQHF. The DNA of the CDR3 is TGTGCCAGCAGCTTAGGGGCAGGGGTAGGTTGGCCCCAGCATTTT. Full variable domain (outside the CDR3, taken from reference TRBV7-8 and TRBJ1-5): GAGVSQSPRYKVAKRGQDVALRCDPISGHVSLFWYQQALGQGPEFLTYFQNEAQLDKSGLPSDRFFAERPEGSVSTLKIQRTQQEDSAVYLCASSLGAGVGWPQHFGDGTRLSIL.